This T cell receptor (beta chain) originates from a study of blood T cell repertoires in COVID-19. Sequenced by immunoSEQ multiplex PCR; TCRdb stores in-frame clones only, minus some. The sample records fewer than 250,000 clones, approximately 90% being singletons. The V and J ends lost 4 bases and 6 bases, in that order; junction bases with no gene match: 7. This CDR3 is built from 15 residues. Per germline, CDR1 MRHNA and CDR2 SNTAGT. The specimen sequenced was peripheral blood. The sequence was obtained from a man between 60 and 75 years old with COVID-19, enrolled during active disease. The J gene is TRBJ2-1, the V gene TRBV6-4; 9 positions match TRBD2. Here the CDR3 DNA reads TGTGCCAGCAGTGCGGTAGCGGGAGTCGTCAATGAGCAGTTCTTC. Translated, it gives CASSAVAGVVNEQFF.